This is a list of T cell receptor beta chains from one sample in a study of CD8 T cells in ankylosing spondylitis. TCRdb ran MiXCR on the 5' RACE reads and lists one entry per CDR3 protein. The table has some 200,000 distinct CDR3 sequences, roughly 13% seen once. Sequencing was carried out using blood, either unsorted or a sorted T cell fraction (not recorded which). The receptors stem from a male donor with ankylosing spondylitis or in good health (not recorded which). CDR3s include the opening cysteine and the closing phenylalanine or tryptophan. The order of the fields is J gene, V gene, clone size, CDR3 length, D gene, CDR3 protein, CDR3 DNA. A D gene is named only where the DNA matches it firmly. Some rows have no size entry. The others give once, few or many, or a class for an expanded clone.

>TRBJ2-1|TRBV20-1|NA|13|TRBD2
CSALGLAGNEQFF
TGCAGTGCCCTTGGACTAGCGGGGAATGAGCAGTTCTTC
>TRBJ2-3|TRBV6-5|many|13|NA
CASSLSSADTQYF
TGTGCCAGCAGTTTGAGCAGCGCAGATACGCAGTATTTT
>TRBJ2-1|TRBV20-1|many|15|TRBD2
CSARTSGRFEYEQFF
TGCAGTGCCCGGACTAGCGGGAGGTTCGAGTATGAGCAGTTCTTC
>TRBJ2-7|TRBV24-1|many|14|TRBD1
CAIIRDRTAYEQYF
TGTGCCATCATCCGGGACAGGACTGCCTACGAGCAGTACTTC
>TRBJ2-3|TRBV5-6|NA|15|NA
CASSLGAVSTDTQYF
TGTGCCAGCAGCTTGGGGGCAGTTTCCACAGATACGCAGTATTTT
>TRBJ2-1|TRBV12-3/TRBV12-4|few|14|NA
CASSFLPSGPPAFF
TGTGCCAGCAGTTTTCTTCCCTCCGGCCCCCCTGCGTTCTTC
>TRBJ2-7|TRBV10-3|few|12|NA
CAISESPNEQYF
TGTGCCATCAGTGAGTCGCCGAACGAGCAGTACTTC
>TRBJ2-7|TRBV6-2/TRBV6-3|NA|16|TRBD2
CASNLRSLAGFYEQYF
TGTGCCAGCAACCTAAGGAGTCTAGCGGGGTTCTACGAGCAGTACTTC
>TRBJ2-7|TRBV7-9|NA|13|NA
CASSQGQGSEQYF
TGTGCCAGCAGCCAGGGGCAGGGGAGTGAGCAGTACTTC
>TRBJ1-2|TRBV6-5|NA|13|NA
CASSYQGGYGYTF
TGTGCCAGCAGTTACCAGGGAGGGTATGGCTACACCTTC
>TRBJ1-1|TRBV12-3/TRBV12-4|NA|13|NA
CASSPTQNTEAFF
TGTGCCAGCAGTCCGACACAGAACACTGAAGCTTTCTTT
>TRBJ2-3|TRBV4-1|many|15|NA
CASSIRDSAEDTQYF
TGCGCCAGCAGCATCCGGGACTCAGCGGAAGATACGCAGTATTTT
>TRBJ2-5|TRBV5-1|NA|11|NA
CASSLARDQYF
TGCGCCAGCAGCTTGGCTAGGGACCAGTACTTC
>TRBJ2-2|TRBV3-1|NA|17|TRBD1
CATSFSGGEINTGELFF
TGTGCCACCTCCTTCTCAGGGGGCGAGATCAACACCGGGGAGCTGTTTTTT
>TRBJ2-5|TRBV5-6|few|15|TRBD2
CASSFPGLASETQYF
TGTGCCAGCAGCTTTCCGGGACTAGCATCAGAGACCCAGTACTTC
>TRBJ1-1|TRBV12-3/TRBV12-4|few|11|NA
CASSSGDEAFF
TGTGCCAGCAGCTCAGGGGACGAAGCTTTCTTT
>TRBJ2-5|TRBV12-3/TRBV12-4|NA|16|NA
CASTSGTPEVQETQYF
TGTGCCAGCACCTCCGGGACCCCTGAGGTACAAGAGACCCAGTACTTC
>TRBJ2-1|TRBV14|few|16|NA
CASSHPWGGLANEQFF
TGTGCCAGCAGCCATCCCTGGGGGGGGCTGGCGAATGAGCAGTTCTTC
>TRBJ1-5|TRBV11-1|NA|15|TRBD1
CASSLTGDGNQPQHF
TGTGCCAGCAGCTTGACAGGGGACGGTAATCAGCCCCAGCATTTT
>TRBJ2-1|TRBV7-9|NA|11|TRBD2
CASSPGTREFF
TGTGCCAGCAGCCCGGGGACTAGGGAGTTCTTC
>TRBJ2-1|TRBV4-1|NA|16|NA
CASSRTTDSSYNEQFF
TGCGCCAGCAGCCGAACGACTGACAGCTCCTACAATGAGCAGTTCTTC
>TRBJ2-2|TRBV14|few|15|NA
CASSQGPTNTGELFF
TGTGCCAGCAGCCAAGGGCCGACGAACACCGGGGAGCTGTTTTTT
>TRBJ2-7|TRBV19|NA|18|NA
CAVATSRHRAIDSYEQYF
TGTGCCGTGGCCACCAGTCGGCACAGAGCGATCGACTCCTACGAGCAGTACTTC
>TRBJ2-5|TRBV7-9|NA|17|TRBD2
CASSLSNKRGFQETQYF
TGTGCCAGCAGCCTCTCCAACAAGCGGGGGTTCCAAGAGACCCAGTACTTC
>TRBJ2-7|TRBV10-1|few|15|TRBD1
CASGTWGTVGEEQYF
TGCGCCAGCGGAACTTGGGGGACAGTTGGGGAGGAGCAGTACTTC
>TRBJ2-7|TRBV15|few|15|NA
CATSRDLGSSYEQYF
TGTGCCACCAGCAGAGATCTGGGCAGCTCCTACGAGCAGTACTTC
>TRBJ2-3|TRBV11-1|NA|18|TRBD2
CASSFRVGLAGVEDTQYF
TGTGCCAGCAGCTTCCGGGTGGGACTAGCGGGAGTGGAGGATACGCAGTATTTT
>TRBJ2-5|TRBV4-2|many|14|NA
CASSQFLGKETQYF
TGTGCCAGCAGCCAATTCTTGGGAAAAGAGACCCAGTACTTC
>TRBJ1-6|TRBV11-3|few|17|NA
CASSSGYGESNNSPLHF
TGTGCCAGCAGCTCAGGGTACGGGGAATCTAATAATTCACCCCTCCACTTT
>TRBJ2-1|TRBV7-8|few|18|TRBD2
CASSRTSGPYSSYNEQFF
TGTGCCAGCAGCAGGACTAGCGGGCCGTATTCGTCCTACAATGAGCAGTTCTTC
>TRBJ1-1|TRBV7-9|few|12|NA
CASSPSAPWAFF
TGTGCCAGCAGCCCATCGGCCCCTTGGGCTTTCTTT
>TRBJ2-1|TRBV6-4|many|14|NA
CASSEGGVYNEQFF
TGTGCCAGCAGTGAGGGGGGTGTGTACAATGAGCAGTTCTTC
>TRBJ1-2|TRBV27|NA|14|NA
CASSWSGHSYGYTF
TGTGCCAGCAGTTGGTCAGGGCACTCCTATGGCTACACCTTC
>TRBJ2-5|TRBV7-8|few|18|TRBD2
CASSLAFLIAGTNETQYF
TGTGCCAGCAGCTTAGCCTTTTTAATAGCGGGGACCAACGAGACCCAGTACTTC
>TRBJ1-5|TRBV5-6|few|15|TRBD1
CASRLTGQVNQPQHF
TGTGCCAGCAGGTTGACGGGACAGGTTAATCAGCCCCAGCATTTT
>TRBJ2-1|TRBV10-2|NA|17|TRBD2
CASRTSGRVVSYNEQFF
TGCGCCAGCAGAACTAGCGGGAGGGTAGTCTCCTACAATGAGCAGTTCTTC
>TRBJ2-3|TRBV9|few|16|NA
CASSVGLLGGTDTQYF
TGTGCCAGCAGCGTCGGTCTGCTCGGAGGCACAGATACGCAGTATTTT
>TRBJ2-5|TRBV6-5|few|12|NA
CASSTSGETQYF
TGTGCCAGCAGCACGTCAGGGGAGACCCAGTACTTC
>TRBJ1-1|TRBV18|few|16|NA
CASSPLPGLAGTEAFF
TGTGCCAGCTCACCACTTCCCGGTTTGGCGGGAACTGAAGCTTTCTTT
>TRBJ2-5|TRBV7-9|many|14|TRBD2
CASSTAGVGETQYF
TGTGCCAGCAGCACGGCGGGGGTGGGCGAGACCCAGTACTTC
>TRBJ2-3|TRBV5-1|few|13|NA
CASSLRVYDTQYF
TGCGCCAGCAGCTTGAGGGTCTACGATACGCAGTATTTT
>TRBJ2-7|TRBV27|NA|12|NA
CTSSLPGYEQYF
TGTACCAGCAGTTTACCGGGTTACGAGCAGTACTTC
>TRBJ2-3|TRBV5-1|few|15|NA
CASSRLPLSTDTQYF
TGCGCCAGCAGCCGATTACCCCTCAGCACAGATACGCAGTATTTT
>TRBJ2-1|TRBV7-8|few|17|TRBD2
CASSLEARLARDNEQFF
TGTGCCAGCAGCTTAGAGGCCCGACTAGCGAGGGACAATGAGCAGTTCTTC
>TRBJ1-4|TRBV6-5|NA|15|NA
CASSYAGTTNEKLFF
TGTGCCAGCAGTTACGCCGGGACAACTAATGAAAAACTGTTTTTT
>TRBJ1-1|TRBV28|few|18|NA
CASSLWVGHSFRWAEAFF
TGTGCCAGCAGTTTATGGGTGGGACACTCCTTTAGGTGGGCTGAAGCTTTCTTT
>TRBJ2-7|TRBV3-1|NA|16|TRBD2
CASSHEAGSGSREQYF
TGTGCCAGCAGCCATGAAGCGGGGTCGGGATCACGGGAGCAGTACTTC
>TRBJ2-5|TRBV5-1|NA|14|TRBD1
CASSYGTGQETQYF
TGCGCCAGCAGCTATGGGACAGGTCAAGAGACCCAGTACTTC
>TRBJ2-4|TRBV4-2|few|15|NA
CASSQRDLAKNIQYF
TGTGCCAGCAGCCAGAGAGACCTAGCCAAAAACATTCAGTACTTC
>TRBJ1-1|TRBV2|NA|13|TRBD1
CASRETGGTEAFF
TGTGCCAGCAGAGAGACAGGGGGGACTGAAGCTTTCTTT
>TRBJ2-1|TRBV6-2/TRBV6-3|NA|15|NA
CASTEADSSYNEQFF
TGTGCCAGCACCGAAGCGGACTCCTCCTACAATGAGCAGTTCTTC
>TRBJ2-4|TRBV27|NA|14|TRBD2
CASSLRGAKNIQYF
TGTGCCAGCAGTTTGCGGGGGGCCAAAAACATTCAGTACTTC
>TRBJ1-1|TRBV20-1|many|15|NA
CSANGRGVKVSEAFF
TGCAGTGCTAATGGGCGGGGAGTAAAGGTCTCTGAAGCTTTCTTT
>TRBJ2-1|TRBV10-3|few|16|NA
CAISERDFQSYNEQFF
TGTGCCATCAGTGAGAGGGACTTTCAATCCTACAATGAGCAGTTCTTC